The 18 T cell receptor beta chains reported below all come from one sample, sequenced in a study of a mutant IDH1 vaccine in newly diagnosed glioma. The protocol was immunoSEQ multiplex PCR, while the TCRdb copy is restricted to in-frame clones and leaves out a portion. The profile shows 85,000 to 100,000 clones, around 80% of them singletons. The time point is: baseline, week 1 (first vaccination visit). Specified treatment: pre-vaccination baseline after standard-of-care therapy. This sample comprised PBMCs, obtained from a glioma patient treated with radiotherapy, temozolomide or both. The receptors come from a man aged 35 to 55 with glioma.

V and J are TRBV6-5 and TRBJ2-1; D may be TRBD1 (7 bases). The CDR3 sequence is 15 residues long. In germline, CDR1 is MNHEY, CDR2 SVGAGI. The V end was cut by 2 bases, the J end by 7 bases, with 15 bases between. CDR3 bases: TGTGCCAGCAGTTACGGTACAGGGGAGGAGAATGAGCAGTTCTTC. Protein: CASSYGTGEENEQFF.

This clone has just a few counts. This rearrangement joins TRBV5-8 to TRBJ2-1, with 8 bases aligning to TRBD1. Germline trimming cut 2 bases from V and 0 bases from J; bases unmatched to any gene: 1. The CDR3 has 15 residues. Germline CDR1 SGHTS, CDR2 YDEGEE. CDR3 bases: TGTGCCAGCAGCTTCGGACAGGGCTCCTACAATGAGCAGTTCTTC. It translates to CASSFGQGSYNEQFF.

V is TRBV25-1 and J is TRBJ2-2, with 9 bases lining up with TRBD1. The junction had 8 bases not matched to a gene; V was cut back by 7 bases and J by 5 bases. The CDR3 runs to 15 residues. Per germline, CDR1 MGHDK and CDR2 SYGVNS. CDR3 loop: CASTSPGQGTGELFF. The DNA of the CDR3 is TGTGCCAGCACCTCTCCGGGACAGGGTACCGGGGAGCTGTTTTTT.

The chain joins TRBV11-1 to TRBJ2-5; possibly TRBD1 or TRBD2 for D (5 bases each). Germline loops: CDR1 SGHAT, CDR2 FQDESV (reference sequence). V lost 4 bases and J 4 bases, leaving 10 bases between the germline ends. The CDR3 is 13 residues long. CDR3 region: CASSSGTGETQYF. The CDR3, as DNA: TGTGCCAGCAGCTCCGGGACCGGAGAGACCCAGTACTTC.

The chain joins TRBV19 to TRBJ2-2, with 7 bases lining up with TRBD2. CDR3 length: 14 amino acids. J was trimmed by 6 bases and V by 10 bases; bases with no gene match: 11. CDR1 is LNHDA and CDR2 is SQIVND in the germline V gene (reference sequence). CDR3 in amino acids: CANPSEGGAGELFF. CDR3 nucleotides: TGTGCCAACCCTAGCGAGGGAGGGGCCGGGGAGCTGTTTTTT. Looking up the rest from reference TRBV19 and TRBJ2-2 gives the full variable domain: DGGITQSPKYLFRKEGQNVTLSCEQNLNHDAMYWYRQDPGQGLRLIYYSQIVNDFQKGDIAEGYSVSREKKESFPLTVTSAQKNPTAFYLCANPSEGGAGELFFGEGSRLTVL.

CDR3 coding DNA: TGTGCCTGGACCAACAGGGGGCTGGGTGAAAAACTGTTTTTT. As protein: CAWTNRGLGEKLFF. This chain links TRBV30 with TRBJ1-4; 9 nucleotides match TRBD1. Per the germline V gene, CDR1 is GTSNPN and CDR2 is SVGIG (reference sequence). The CDR3 consists of 14 residues. V was clipped by 4 bases and J by 7 bases; unmatched bases: 7.

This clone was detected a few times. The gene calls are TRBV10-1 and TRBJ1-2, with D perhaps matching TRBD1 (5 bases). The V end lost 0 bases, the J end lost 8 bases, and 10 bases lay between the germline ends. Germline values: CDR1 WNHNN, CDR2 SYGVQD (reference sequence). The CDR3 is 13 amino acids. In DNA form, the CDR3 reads TGCGCCAGCAGTGAGTCCACGGGGGAAGGCTACACCTTC. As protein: CASSESTGEGYTF.

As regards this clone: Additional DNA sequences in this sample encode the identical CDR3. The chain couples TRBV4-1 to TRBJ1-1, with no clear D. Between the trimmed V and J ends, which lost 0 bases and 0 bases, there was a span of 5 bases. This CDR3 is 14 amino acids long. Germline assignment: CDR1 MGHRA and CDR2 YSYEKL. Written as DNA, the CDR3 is TGCGCCAGCAGCCAAGAAGACCTGAACACTGAAGCTTTCTTT. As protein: CASSQEDLNTEAFF.

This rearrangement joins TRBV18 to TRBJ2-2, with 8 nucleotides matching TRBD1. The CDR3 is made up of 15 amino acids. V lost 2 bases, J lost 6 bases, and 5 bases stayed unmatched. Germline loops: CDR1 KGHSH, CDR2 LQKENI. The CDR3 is CASSPATGEAGELFF. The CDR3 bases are TGTGCCAGCTCACCAGCGACAGGGGAAGCCGGGGAGCTGTTTTTT. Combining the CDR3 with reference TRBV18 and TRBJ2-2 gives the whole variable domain NAGVMQNPRHLVRRRGQEARLRCSPMKGHSHVYWYRQLPEEGLKFMVYLQKENIIDESGMPKERFSAEFPKEGPSILRIQQVVRGDSAAYFCASSPATGEAGELFFGEGSRLTVL.

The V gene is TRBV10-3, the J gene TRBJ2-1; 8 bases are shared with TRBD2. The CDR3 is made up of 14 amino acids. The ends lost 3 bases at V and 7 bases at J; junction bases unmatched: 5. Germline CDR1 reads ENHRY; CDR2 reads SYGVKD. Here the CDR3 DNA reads TGTGCCATCAGTGATAAGGCGGGGGGTAATGAGCAGTTCTTC. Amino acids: CAISDKAGGNEQFF.

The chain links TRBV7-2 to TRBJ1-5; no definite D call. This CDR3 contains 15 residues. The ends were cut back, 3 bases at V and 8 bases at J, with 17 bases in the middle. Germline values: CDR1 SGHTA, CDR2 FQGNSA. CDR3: CASSLDPGWGKPQHF. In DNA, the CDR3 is TGTGCCAGCAGCTTGGATCCAGGTTGGGGAAAGCCCCAGCATTTT.

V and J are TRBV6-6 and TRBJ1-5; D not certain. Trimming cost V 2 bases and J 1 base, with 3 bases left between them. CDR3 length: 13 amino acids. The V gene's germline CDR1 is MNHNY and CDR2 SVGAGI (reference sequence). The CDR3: CASSYTSNQPQHF. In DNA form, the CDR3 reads TGTGCCAGCAGTTACACGAGCAATCAGCCCCAGCATTTT.

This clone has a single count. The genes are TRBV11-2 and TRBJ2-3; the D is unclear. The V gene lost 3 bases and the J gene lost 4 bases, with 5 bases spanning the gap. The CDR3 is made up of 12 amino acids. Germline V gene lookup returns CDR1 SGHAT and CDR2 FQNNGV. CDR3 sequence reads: CASSFHPDTQYF. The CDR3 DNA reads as TGTGCCAGCAGCTTTCACCCAGATACGCAGTATTTT.

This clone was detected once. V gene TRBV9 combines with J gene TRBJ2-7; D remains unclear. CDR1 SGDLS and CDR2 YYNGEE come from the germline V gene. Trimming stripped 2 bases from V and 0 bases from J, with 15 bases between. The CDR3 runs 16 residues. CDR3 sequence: CASSVPGRTSSYEQYF. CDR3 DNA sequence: TGTGCCAGCAGCGTTCCCGGACGGACGAGCTCCTACGAGCAGTACTTC.

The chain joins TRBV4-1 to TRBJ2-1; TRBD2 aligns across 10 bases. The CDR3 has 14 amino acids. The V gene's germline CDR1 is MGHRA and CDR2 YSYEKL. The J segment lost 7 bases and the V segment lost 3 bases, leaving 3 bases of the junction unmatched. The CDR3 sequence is CASSHSGGQNEQFF. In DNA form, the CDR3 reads TGCGCCAGCAGCCATAGCGGGGGGCAAAATGAGCAGTTCTTC.

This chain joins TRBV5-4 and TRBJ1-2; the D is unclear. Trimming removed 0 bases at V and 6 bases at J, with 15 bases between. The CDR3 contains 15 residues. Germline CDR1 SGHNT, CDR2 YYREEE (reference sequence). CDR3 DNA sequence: TGTGCCAGCAGCTTGGAGGTTCAGGTCACTAATGGCTACACCTTC. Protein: CASSLEVQVTNGYTF.

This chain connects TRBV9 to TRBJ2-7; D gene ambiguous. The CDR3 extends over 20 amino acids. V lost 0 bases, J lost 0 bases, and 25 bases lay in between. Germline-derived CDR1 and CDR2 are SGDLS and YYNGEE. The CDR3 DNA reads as TGTGCCAGCAGCGTAGCATACTTTGATCGTCGAAGGTTCTCCTCCTACGAGCAGTACTTC. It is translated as CASSVAYFDRRRFSSYEQYF.

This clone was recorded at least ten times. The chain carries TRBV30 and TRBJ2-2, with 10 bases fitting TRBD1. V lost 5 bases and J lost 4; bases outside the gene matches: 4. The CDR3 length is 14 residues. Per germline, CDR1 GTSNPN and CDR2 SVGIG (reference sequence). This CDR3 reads CAWHGTGVTGELFF. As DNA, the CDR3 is TGTGCCTGGCACGGGACAGGGGTCACCGGGGAGCTGTTTTTT.